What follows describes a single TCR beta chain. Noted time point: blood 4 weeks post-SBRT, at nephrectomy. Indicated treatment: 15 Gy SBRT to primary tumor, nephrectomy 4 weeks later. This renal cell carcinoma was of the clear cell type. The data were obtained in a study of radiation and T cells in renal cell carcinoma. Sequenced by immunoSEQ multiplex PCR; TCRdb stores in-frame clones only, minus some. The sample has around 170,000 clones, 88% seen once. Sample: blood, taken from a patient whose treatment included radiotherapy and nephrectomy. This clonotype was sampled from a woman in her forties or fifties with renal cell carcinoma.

CDR3 DNA: TGTGCCAGTAGTATTCAACTAGCGGGGGTATCAGATACGCAGTATTTT. Residues: CASSIQLAGVSDTQYF. The V gene is TRBV19, the J gene TRBJ2-3; TRBD2 aligns across 11 bases. Trimming at V came to 3 bases and at J to 4 bases, leaving 6 bases not matched to a gene. CDR3 size: 16 residues. The germline gives CDR1 LNHDA, CDR2 SQIVND (reference sequence).